Listed here is a single TCR beta chain. Its specificity is not known. The sample originates from a study of graft-versus-host responses after intestinal transplantation. Study-level points and caveats: Among circulating GvH clones, peak levels were associated with early post-transplant declines in HvG clones.

Investigators treated the graft tissue so that it released intraepithelial and lamina propria lymphocytes. Clones were read by immunoSEQ multiplex PCR, and TCRdb kept only the in-frame ones, dropping some. Of almost 30,000 clones in the sample, 80% to 85% are singletons; the top ten hold 2.5% to 3.5%. CDR3 length equals 13 residues. Trimming took 5 bases from V and 4 from J, leaving 11 bases between them. Germline-derived CDR1 and CDR2 are LNHDA and SQIVND (reference sequence). The V and J genes are TRBV19 and TRBJ1-1; D gene uncertain. This TCR came from a human patient who received an intestinal transplant, so some T cells may come from the graft donor. The sequences come from ileum tissue, collected 98 days after intestinal transplantation. The CDR3 DNA follows: TGTGCCAGTAGTTCACAATGGGGCACTGAAGCTTTCTTT. It specifies CASSSQWGTEAFF.